A selection of T cell receptor beta chains follows, all from one sample in a study of CD8 T cells in Susac syndrome. MiXCR, run by TCRdb on the immunoSEQ multiplex PCR reads, gives a single entry per CDR3 protein. Here the sample spans more than 200,000 distinct CDR3 sequences, roughly 92% being singletons. Sequencing was carried out using CD8+ T cells from PBMCs. These receptors all stem from a human donor with multiple sclerosis. The CDR3 runs from the conserved cysteine through the conserved F or W. D genes are given only for firm matches. Not all rows give a size; the values are once, few, many and, for expanded clones, a class.

v_call	d_call	j_call	clone_size	cdr3_nt	cdr3_aa
TRBV24-1	NA	TRBJ2-2	NA	TGTGCCACTCAAGGCGGGGAGAGATGGCCCGGGGAGCTGTTTTTT	CATQGGERWPGELFF
TRBV4-1	NA	TRBJ1-2	NA	TGCGCCAGCAGCCAAGATGCCAGCTACACTAACTATGGCTACACCTTC	CASSQDASYTNYGYTF
TRBV7-2	NA	TRBJ2-3	once	TGTGCCAGCAGCTTACGGGGGGCCGGGGATACGCAGTATTTT	CASSLRGAGDTQYF
TRBV4-1	NA	TRBJ2-7	NA	TGCGCCAGCAGCCAGGGACCCGGCTACGAGCAGTACTTC	CASSQGPGYEQYF
TRBV9	NA	TRBJ2-2	NA	TGTGCCAGCACGCCCACCGGGACACAGAACACCGGGGAGCTGTTTTTT	CASTPTGTQNTGELFF
TRBV13	TRBD1	TRBJ1-1	NA	TGTGCCAGCAGCTTCGCAGGGGGCGCGGACACTGAAGCTTTCTTT	CASSFAGGADTEAFF
TRBV7-9	NA	TRBJ1-3	NA	TGTGCCAGCAGCTTAGGTTCTGGAAACACCATATATTTT	CASSLGSGNTIYF
TRBV11-1	TRBD2	TRBJ2-5	NA	TGTGCCAGCAGCCCGGGACTACTACCCCAAGAGACCCAGTACTTC	CASSPGLLPQETQYF
TRBV5-6	NA	TRBJ2-3	NA	TGTGCCAGCAGCTTCCTAGGGGAGGATACGCAGTATTTT	CASSFLGEDTQYF
TRBV3-1	NA	TRBJ2-7	NA	TGTGCCAGCAGCGCCCCGGGTGGATACGAGCAGTACTTC	CASSAPGGYEQYF
TRBV7-9	NA	TRBJ1-2	NA	TGTGCCAGCAGCTTAGGGGGGGCCGCGCTCTATGACTACACCTTC	CASSLGGAALYDYTF
TRBV13	NA	TRBJ1-1	NA	TGTGCCAGCAGCTTCAACACTGAAGTTTTCTTT	CASSFNTEVFF
TRBV3-1	NA	TRBJ1-1	NA	TGTGCCAGCAGCCAAGGGGTCGGGGGCATGAACACTGAAGCTTTCTTT	CASSQGVGGMNTEAFF
TRBV15	TRBD2	TRBJ2-3	NA	TGTGCCACCAGCGTTAGCGGGGGGCCCGGAGATACGCAGTATTTT	CATSVSGGPGDTQYF
TRBV6-5	NA	TRBJ2-7	NA	TGTGCCAGCAGTTGGGAAGGTGGGGGGTCCTACGAGCAGTACTTC	CASSWEGGGSYEQYF
TRBV7-3	NA	TRBJ2-3	once	TGTGCCAGCAGCTTATTAGCTTCAGAGACAGATACGCAGTATTTT	CASSLLASETDTQYF
TRBV11-2	TRBD2	TRBJ2-1	NA	TGTGCCAGCAGCTCGCCCTACGGGACTAGAGACAATGAGCAGTTCTTC	CASSSPYGTRDNEQFF
TRBV30	TRBD1	TRBJ1-5	NA	TGTGCCTGGAGTTTAACAGGGGGCTGGGATCAGCCCCAGCATTTT	CAWSLTGGWDQPQHF
TRBV18	NA	TRBJ2-7	NA	TGTGCCAGCTCACCACCGAAAAGCCTCAAGGTCTACGAGCAGTACTTC	CASSPPKSLKVYEQYF
TRBV9	TRBD2	TRBJ2-5	NA	TGTGCCAGCAGCGTAGGACTAGCGGAAGAGACCCAGTACTTC	CASSVGLAEETQYF
TRBV15	TRBD1	TRBJ2-7	NA	TGTGCCACCAGCTTTCCGGGACAGGGAGTCTACGAGCAGTACTTC	CATSFPGQGVYEQYF
TRBV19	NA	TRBJ1-5	NA	TGTGCCAGTAGTGAGGACGGGCCCAATCAGCCCCAGCATTTT	CASSEDGPNQPQHF
TRBV6-1	TRBD2	TRBJ2-1	NA	TGTGCCAGCAGTGAAGGGTTCGGGACTAGCGTCTACAATGAGCAGTTCTTC	CASSEGFGTSVYNEQFF
TRBV30	TRBD1	TRBJ2-7	once	TGTGCCTGGAGCGAGGGACAGGGGGCAGACGAGCAGTACTTC	CAWSEGQGADEQYF
TRBV5-4	NA	TRBJ2-1	NA	TGTGCCAGCAGGGGGGGATCCGATGAGCAGTTCTTC	CASRGGSDEQFF
TRBV12-3/TRBV12-4	NA	TRBJ2-5	NA	TGTGCCAGCAGGGGCTGGGACAACCAAGAGACCCAGTACTTC	CASRGWDNQETQYF
TRBV5-4	NA	TRBJ1-6	NA	TGTGCCAGCAGTAGAGGACAGAATTCACCCCTCCACTTT	CASSRGQNSPLHF
TRBV9	NA	TRBJ2-5	NA	TGTGCCAGCAGCGTTTCGGGGAACCGTAACGGAGAGACCCAGTACTTC	CASSVSGNRNGETQYF
TRBV13	TRBD1	TRBJ1-1	NA	TGTGCCAGCAGCCCGGAGAGAACAGGGGGTATTATGAACACTGAAGCTTTCTTT	CASSPERTGGIMNTEAFF
TRBV9	NA	TRBJ2-2	NA	TGTGCCAGCAGCCCCGTCCTAGGACGCATCGGGGAGCTGTTTTTT	CASSPVLGRIGELFF
TRBV7-3	NA	TRBJ1-2	NA	TGTGCCAGCAGCCCGGCCGCCGGGACGGTCTATGGCTACACCTTC	CASSPAAGTVYGYTF
TRBV12-3/TRBV12-4	TRBD2	TRBJ2-3	few	TGTGCCAGCAGTCTAACTAGCGGGGGTGCAGATACGCAGTATTTT	CASSLTSGGADTQYF
TRBV19	TRBD1	TRBJ2-1	NA	TGTGCCAGTAGTATATGGGACAGGGAGCACAATGAGCAGTTCTTC	CASSIWDREHNEQFF
TRBV20-1	TRBD2	TRBJ2-7	NA	TGCAGTGCTAAATCGGGACTAGCGGTGTACTACGAGCAGTACTTC	CSAKSGLAVYYEQYF
TRBV6-5	NA	TRBJ2-1	NA	TGTGCCAGCACGGACGGACGCTCCTACAATGAGCAGTTCTTC	CASTDGRSYNEQFF
TRBV6-5	TRBD1	TRBJ1-1	NA	TGTGCCAGCAGGCCGGGACAGATCCCTGAAGCTTTCTTT	CASRPGQIPEAFF
TRBV5-1	NA	TRBJ2-5	NA	TGCGCCAGCAGCTTGGAACTCGCCCAAGAGACCCAGTACTTC	CASSLELAQETQYF